Following are 24 T cell receptor beta chains from one sample sequenced in a study of T cell repertoires in cytomegalovirus infection (dated by TCRdb to between 2018 and 2021). Sequencing took place on an Illumina HiSeq 1500. TCRdb's own reprocessing of the public reads used fastp at Q25 and MiXCR and kept productive beta chains. Every entry covers one CDR3 protein and lists the most common genes and DNA from its rows. The sample table lists about 770,000 distinct CDR3 sequences, 25% to 30% of them with a count of one. The ten largest account for 10% to 15% of the sample. No antigens are known for them. The treatment or condition label, as the study defines it: in vitro stimulation with specific CMV peptide epitopes to enrich CMV-specific T cells. The sequenced sample was cultured CD8+ T cells from PBMCs, obtained from culture after CMV antigen stimulation. Every receptor here comes from a human donor in good health (CMV status not recorded). Some clones in this sample may be carry-over from other donors' samples.

This clonotype was detected many times. The chain joins TRBV7-2 to TRBJ2-5, with TRBD2 matching over 9 bases. CDR1 and CDR2 from the germline V gene are SGHTA and FQGNSA. The trim removed 5 bases at V and 2 bases at J, leaving 6 bases unmatched. The CDR3 has 15 residues. The CDR3 DNA reads TGTGCCAGCAGCACCCCGACTAGCGGACAAGAGACCCAGTACTTC. Translated, it gives CASSTPTSGQETQYF.

V and J are TRBV6-1 and TRBJ1-1, with D possibly being TRBD1 (6 bases). The CDR3 has 15 residues. CDR1 and CDR2 from the germline V gene are MNHNS and SASEGT. Trimming took off 1 base at V and 4 bases at J, with 13 bases between the two ends. The CDR3 loop reads CASSEEVGGITEAFF. CDR3 in DNA: TGTGCCAGCAGTGAAGAGGTAGGGGGGATCACTGAAGCTTTCTTT.

The CDR3 sequence is CASSQVETASYEQYV. As DNA, the CDR3 is TGCGCCAGCAGCCAAGTTGAGACAGCCTCCTACGAGCAGTACGTC. J is TRBJ2-7 and V is TRBV4-1; possible D gene TRBD1, 5 bases. Trimming pared 1 base from V and 0 bases from J, leaving 10 bases between. The CDR3 totals 15 residues. Germline CDR1 is MGHRA and CDR2 is YSYEKL.

V and J are TRBV19 and TRBJ2-7, with 11 positions matching TRBD1. The CDR3 length is 14 residues. Germline-derived CDR1 and CDR2 are LNHDA and SQIVND (reference sequence). With 11 bases clipped from V and 1 base from J, the junction kept 7 bases outside the gene matches. The CDR3: CAASGTGGSYEQYF. CDR3 DNA: TGTGCCGCCTCCGGGACAGGGGGTTCCTACGAGCAGTACTTC.

V and J are TRBV6-4 and TRBJ2-3; 10 bases are a match to TRBD2. Unmatched junction bases numbered 4, after V lost 0 bases and J lost 4 bases. The CDR3 consists of 16 residues. Germline CDR1 and CDR2: MRHNA and SNTAGT. The CDR3 here is CASSDSSGGGADTQYF. The CDR3 DNA reads as TGTGCCAGCAGTGACTCAAGCGGGGGGGGTGCAGATACGCAGTATTTT.

DNA of the CDR3: TGTGCCAGTAGTATAGCCTCGACACAGGTACCGCAGTATTTT. Translation gives CASSIASTQVPQYF. The chain employs TRBV19 and TRBJ2-3, with D perhaps TRBD1 (5 bases). The CDR3 sequence is 14 residues long. The germline V gene encodes CDR1 LNHDA and CDR2 SQIVND (reference sequence). V lost 1 base to trimming and J lost 10 bases, with 15 bases between them.

J is TRBJ2-3 and V is TRBV29-1; perhaps TRBD2 as D (6 bases). CDR1 is SQVTM and CDR2 is ANQGSEA in the germline V gene. The V gene lost 7 bases and the J gene lost 2 bases, with 13 bases spanning the gap. The CDR3 contains 13 residues. The CDR3 sequence is CSAEGTYTDTQYF. As DNA, the CDR3 is TGCAGCGCGGAGGGGACGTACACAGATACGCAGTATTTT.

The chain carries TRBV6-1 and TRBJ1-1; maybe TRBD1 (6 bases). The germline V gene has CDR1 MNHNS and CDR2 SASEGT. Trimming shortened V by 6 bases and J by 6 bases, and 23 bases separated the two germline ends. This CDR3 has 16 residues. CDR3 sequence: CASRKEQGEGGAEAFF. CDR3 in DNA: TGTGCCAGCAGGAAGGAACAGGGCGAAGGGGGGGCTGAAGCTTTCTTT.

The rearrangement links TRBV3-1 to TRBJ2-2; TRBD1 matches at 8 bases. Germline V gives CDR1 LGHDT, CDR2 YNNKEL (reference sequence). This CDR3 is 16 amino acids long. J was trimmed by 3 bases and V by 3 bases; bases with no gene match: 6. DNA for the CDR3: TGTGCCAGCAGCCATTCCCGGACAGGGTACACCGGGGAGCTGTTTTTT. Translation: CASSHSRTGYTGELFF.

The chain uses TRBV27 and TRBJ2-1; D gene uncertain. The germline V gene has CDR1 MNHEY and CDR2 SMNVEV (reference sequence). Trimming took 2 bases from V and 6 from J, leaving 11 bases between them. This CDR3 region has 14 residues. The chain's CDR3 is CASSLGSPRNEQFF. The CDR3 bases are TGTGCCAGCAGTTTAGGGTCCCCCCGCAATGAGCAGTTCTTC.

This clonotype was seen repeatedly, ten times or more. This chain uses TRBV7-9 with TRBJ1-1, with a possible D match to TRBD1 (5 bases). V dropped 1 base and J dropped 3 bases, with 12 bases sitting between them. Germline V CDR1 and CDR2: SEHNR, FQNEAQ (reference sequence). The CDR3 runs to 15 residues. For the CDR3, the DNA is TGTGCCAGCAGCTTAGAGTCGGGGGGGTACACTGAAGCTTTCTTT. It yields the protein CASSLESGGYTEAFF.

This clonotype was counted ten times or more. V usage is TRBV10-3 and J usage is TRBJ1-5, with D possibly being TRBD1 (5 bases). The V end was cut by 4 bases, the J end by 1 base, with 20 bases between. The germline V gene encodes CDR1 ENHRY and CDR2 SYGVKD. The CDR3 is 18 residues long. The CDR3 DNA sequence: TGTGCCATCAGTGCGTCCGGGACCCAACTAAGGAGCAATCAGCCCCAGCATTTT. It is translated as CAISASGTQLRSNQPQHF.

The chain has TRBV12-5 and TRBJ1-1; TRBD1 aligns across 12 bases. The V gene's germline CDR1 is LGHNT and CDR2 FRNRAP. The CDR3 contains 17 residues. V gave up 3 bases and J gave up 5 bases; unmatched junction bases: 10. In DNA, the CDR3 is TGTGCTAGTGGTTTCGGAGGGACAGGGGGCTTTGGTACTGAAGCTTTCTTT. Amino acids: CASGFGGTGGFGTEAFF.

This clonotype was observed a few times. The gene calls are TRBV2 and TRBJ2-5; no firm D call. Trimming pared 8 bases from V and 1 base from J, leaving 14 bases between. The CDR3 contains 14 residues. Germline V gives CDR1 SNHLY, CDR2 FYNNEI. The CDR3 region has the DNA TGTGCCAGCCTCCTGGGCGGTATCCAAGAGACCCAGTACTTC. This sequence encodes CASLLGGIQETQYF.

The genes are TRBV29-1 and TRBJ2-1, with 14 bases lining up with TRBD2. Trimming at V came to 6 bases and at J to 1 base, leaving 5 bases not matched to a gene. CDR3 size: 16 residues. Germline CDR1 and CDR2: SQVTM and ANQGSEA. The CDR3: CSVAGTSGGSYNEQFF. In DNA, the CDR3 is TGCAGCGTCGCTGGGACTAGCGGGGGTTCCTACAATGAGCAGTTCTTC.

This clonotype has more than one count but fewer than ten. This sequence joins TRBV7-8 and TRBJ2-7; the D gene is possibly TRBD1 (5 bases). Between the trimmed V and J ends, which lost 5 bases and 2 bases, there was a span of 16 bases. The CDR3 length is 15 residues. The germline gives CDR1 SGHVS, CDR2 FQNEAQ. CDR3 coding DNA: TGTGCCAGCAGCCTACCCCTAGGACAAACCTACGAGCAGTACTTC. This translates into CASSLPLGQTYEQYF.

The chain links TRBV24-1 to TRBJ1-2, with D unclear. The CDR3 is 13 amino acids. Per the germline V gene, CDR1 is KGHDR and CDR2 is SFDVKD. V was shortened by 5 bases and J by 8 bases, with 14 bases between the two germline ends. The CDR3 coding sequence is TGTGCCACCAGTGCGACGGGTGCAAGCGGCTACACCTTC. It is translated as CATSATGASGYTF.

The V gene is TRBV6-1, the J gene TRBJ2-1, with D unclear. The CDR3 has 14 residues. V shed 8 bases and J shed 2 bases, with 13 bases lying between them. Per the germline V gene, CDR1 is MNHNS and CDR2 is SASEGT. The CDR3 loop is CASLPVITYNEQFF. As DNA, the CDR3 is TGTGCCAGCTTGCCCGTGATTACCTACAATGAGCAGTTCTTC.

V and J are TRBV7-9 and TRBJ1-1; D remains unclear. The CDR3 is made up of 18 amino acids. The V and J ends lost 1 base and 1 base respectively, with 19 bases between them. Germline lookup yields CDR1 SEHNR and CDR2 FQNEAQ (reference sequence). This chain's CDR3 is CASSLDGRHDTRNTEAFF. The DNA for the CDR3 is TGTGCCAGCAGCTTAGACGGCCGACACGACACCCGGAACACTGAAGCTTTCTTT.

The chain joins TRBV7-9 to TRBJ2-5; 7 bases line up with TRBD1. CDR1 and CDR2 from the germline V gene are SEHNR and FQNEAQ (reference sequence). V lost 5 bases and J lost 5; bases outside the gene matches: 5. CDR3 length equals 13 residues. For the CDR3, the DNA is TGTGCCAGCAGCCCGGACAGGAGGGAGACCCAGTACTTC. This encodes CASSPDRRETQYF.

This clonotype appeared many times. The rearrangement links TRBV12-3 or TRBV12-4 to TRBJ1-2; a possible D gene is TRBD1 (5 bases). The CDR3 is 13 residues long. Deletions cut 6 bases from V and 2 bases from J, with 10 bases between. CDR3 protein: CASSLTVNYGYTF. CDR3 in DNA: TGTGCCAGCAGCCTGACAGTCAACTATGGCTACACCTTC.

This clonotype was found many times. The J gene is TRBJ1-5, the V gene TRBV20-1, with D unclear. This CDR3 contains 15 residues. CDR1 is DFQATT and CDR2 is SNEGSKA in the germline V gene (reference sequence). The V end was cut by 0 bases, the J end by 2 bases, with 11 bases between. The DNA of the CDR3 is TGCAGTGCTAGAGATTATAGTGGGGGCAATCAGCCCCAGCATTTT. This encodes CSARDYSGGNQPQHF.

V and J are TRBV9 and TRBJ2-1, with D maybe TRBD1 (5 bases). Germline V lookup: CDR1 SGDLS, CDR2 YYNGEE. CDR3 length: 14 amino acids. The ends were cut back, 4 bases at V and 7 bases at J, with 15 bases in the middle. The CDR3 coding sequence is TGTGCCAGCAGCCCGTATGGGGCTGTAAATGAGCAGTTCTTC. It codes for CASSPYGAVNEQFF.

The chain carries TRBV5-5 and TRBJ2-1; D remains unclear. CDR3 length: 15 amino acids. Germline CDR1 reads SGHKS; CDR2 reads YYEKEE (reference sequence). Trimming left V 3 bases short and J 4 bases short, with 14 bases between. This CDR3 is CASSSGPEVYNEQFF. CDR3 nucleotides: TGTGCCAGCAGCTCAGGCCCCGAAGTTTACAATGAGCAGTTCTTC.